The 26 T cell receptor beta chains in this list originate from one sample, sequenced in a study of OX40 agonist ivuxolimab in advanced cancers. The assay was immunoSEQ multiplex PCR, and TCRdb's table has in-frame clones only and misses some. Among 13,000 to 15,000 clones listed, approximately 80% were seen once. The sample was CD4+ or CD8+ T cells sorted from blood, taken in a trial of the OX40 agonist ivuxolimab. These receptors came from an adult with an advanced solid tumor such as melanoma, head and neck, liver or kidney cancer.

CDR3 DNA sequence: TGTGCCAGCGCTCGGGGGGGCTCCTACAATGAGCAGTTCTTC. Translated: CASARGGSYNEQFF. The chain links TRBV2 to TRBJ2-1, with 8 bases lining up with TRBD2. From germline, CDR1 is SNHLY and CDR2 FYNNEI. Trimming cost V 8 bases and J 0 bases; bases outside gene matches: 3. This CDR3 is built from 14 residues.

The CDR3 bases are TGTGCCAGCAGCAAGCCGTTGGGAACTGAAGCTTTCTTT. Encoded protein: CASSKPLGTEAFF. V is TRBV28 and J is TRBJ1-1; D remains unclear. CDR1 and CDR2 from the germline V gene are MDHEN and SYDVKM. The CDR3 has 13 amino acids. Trimming stripped 6 bases from V and 5 bases from J, with 13 bases between.

The rearrangement links TRBV7-9 to TRBJ2-3; no clear D. V gave up 5 bases and J gave up 4 bases, with 10 bases separating them. The CDR3 spans 13 residues. CDR1 is SEHNR, CDR2 FQNEAQ, per germline (reference sequence). CDR3 sequence: CASSPRGSDTQYF. DNA of the CDR3: TGTGCCAGCAGCCCGCGCGGTTCAGATACGCAGTATTTT.

CDR3 in DNA: TGTGCCAGCAGCCATCCTTACGGGGCGAGCTCCTACGAGCAGTACTTC. It is translated as CASSHPYGASSYEQYF. The V call is TRBV7-6, the J call TRBJ2-7; either TRBD1 or TRBD2 may fit D (5 bases each). Between the trimmed V and J ends, which lost 5 bases and 0 bases, there was a span of 17 bases. The germline V gene has CDR1 SGHVS and CDR2 FNYEAQ. This CDR3 comprises 16 residues. Filled out from reference TRBV7-6 and TRBJ2-7, the complete variable domain reads GAGVSQSPRYKVTKRGQDVALRCDPISGHVSLYWYRQALGQGPEFLTYFNYEAQQDKSGLPNDRFSAERPEGSISTLTIQRTEQRDSAMYRCASSHPYGASSYEQYFGPGTRLTVT.

This clone was detected only once. The chain is built from TRBV27 and TRBJ2-2; D might be TRBD2 (6 bases). CDR1 and CDR2 from the germline V gene are MNHEY and SMNVEV (reference sequence). There are 14 residues in the CDR3. V lost 5 bases and J 3 bases, leaving 10 bases between the germline ends. The CDR3 loop is CASSRAGYTGELFF. Here the CDR3 DNA reads TGTGCCAGCAGTAGGGCGGGATACACCGGGGAGCTGTTTTTT.

The table lists this clone with a few counts. The rearrangement joins TRBV11-3 to TRBJ2-2; no clear D. V was cut by 0 bases and J by 0 bases, with 8 bases left in between. This CDR3 spans 16 amino acids. Germline CDR1 reads SGHNT; CDR2 reads YENEEA. CDR3 sequence: CASSLDLGTNTGELFF. The CDR3 DNA follows: TGTGCCAGCAGCTTAGATCTGGGGACGAACACCGGGGAGCTGTTTTTT.

This chain uses TRBV7-9 with TRBJ1-2; a possible D gene is TRBD1 (5 bases). The CDR3 is 15 amino acids. With 1 base removed from V and 4 bases from J, the gap between germline ends came to 13 bases. Germline CDR1 SEHNR, CDR2 FQNEAQ (reference sequence). CDR3 sequence: CASSLESAGFYGYTF. CDR3 DNA sequence: TGTGCCAGCAGCTTAGAGAGCGCAGGGTTCTATGGCTACACCTTC.

The rearrangement uses TRBV4-3 and TRBJ2-1; TRBD2 aligns across 9 bases. This CDR3 contains 15 residues. The germline V gene encodes CDR1 LGHNA and CDR2 YSLEER. The junction had 5 bases not matched to a gene; V was cut back by 0 bases and J by 8 bases. The CDR3 reads CASSQDFGGGDEQFF. The CDR3 DNA reads TGCGCCAGCAGCCAAGATTTCGGCGGGGGGGATGAGCAGTTCTTC.

The chain has TRBV30 and TRBJ1-1; TRBD1 aligns across 11 bases. Germline V gene sequence: CDR1 GTSNPN, CDR2 SVGIG (reference sequence). The CDR3 totals 13 residues. J was trimmed by 4 bases and V by 5 bases; bases with no gene match: 3. The CDR3 spells CAWWTGGGTEAFF. The CDR3 DNA follows: TGTGCCTGGTGGACAGGGGGCGGCACTGAAGCTTTCTTT.

The CDR3, as DNA: TGCGCCAGCAGCACCCGGGACGGACCCTACGAGCAGTACTTC. Amino acid sequence: CASSTRDGPYEQYF. The chain recombines TRBV4-1 with TRBJ2-7; D is possibly TRBD1 or TRBD2 (5 bases each). Trimming pared 5 bases from V and 2 bases from J, leaving 13 bases between. Germline CDR1 reads MGHRA; CDR2 reads YSYEKL. The CDR3 runs 14 residues.

V is TRBV6-1 and J is TRBJ1-4; D is unclear. The V and J ends lost 5 bases and 8 bases respectively, with 6 bases between them. The germline V gene encodes CDR1 MNHNS and CDR2 SASEGT. This CDR3 spans 11 amino acids. The CDR3 reads CASSYGEKLFF. The CDR3 region has the DNA TGTGCCAGCAGTTACGGCGAAAAACTGTTTTTT.

The chain has TRBV4-2 and TRBJ1-1; D is undetermined. Germline V CDR1 and CDR2: LGHNA, YNFKEQ. CDR3 size: 15 residues. Trimming pared 0 bases from V and 0 bases from J, leaving 8 bases between. The CDR3: CASSQEHLMNTEAFF. For the CDR3, the DNA is TGTGCCAGCAGCCAAGAACACTTAATGAACACTGAAGCTTTCTTT.

CDR3 DNA sequence: TGCGCCAGCAGCCGCCCGGGACAGGGGAGCACTGAAGCTTTCTTT. Amino acids: CASSRPGQGSTEAFF. The chain joins TRBV4-1 to TRBJ1-1, with TRBD1 matching 10 bases. The CDR3 has 15 amino acids. V was clipped by 4 bases and J by 4 bases; unmatched bases: 6. CDR1 is MGHRA, CDR2 YSYEKL, per germline.

The V and J genes are TRBV7-3 and TRBJ2-2; the D gene is possibly TRBD2 (6 bases). The CDR3 spans 15 residues. The V gene lost 5 bases and the J gene lost 3 bases, with 13 bases spanning the gap. Germline V lookup: CDR1 SGHTA, CDR2 FQGTGA. CDR3 loop: CASSLLGGYTGELFF. The CDR3 nucleotides read TGTGCCAGCAGCCTCCTGGGGGGATACACCGGGGAGCTGTTTTTT.

This chain joins TRBV7-8 and TRBJ1-2; the match to TRBD1 covers 9 bases. The trim removed 7 bases at V and 6 bases at J, leaving 9 bases unmatched. The CDR3 consists of 14 residues. Germline V CDR1 and CDR2: SGHVS, FQNEAQ. In DNA form, the CDR3 reads TGTGCCAGCATCCTCGGGACAGGGACAGATGGCTACACCTTC. As protein: CASILGTGTDGYTF.

The chain couples TRBV28 to TRBJ1-4, with D maybe TRBD1 (5 bases). Germline lookup yields CDR1 MDHEN and CDR2 SYDVKM. The germline V and J ends were trimmed by 2 bases and 8 bases, with 9 bases remaining between them. CDR3 length: 13 residues. CDR3 sequence (DNA): TGTGCCAGCAGTTTACAGGGTGCAGAAAAACTGTTTTTT. Translated, it gives CASSLQGAEKLFF.

This clone is categorized as medium-sized. The rearrangement links TRBV5-3 to TRBJ1-5; D unclear. TRBV5-3 is filed as an ORF, its function uncertain. V gave up 8 bases and J gave up 2 bases, with 17 bases separating them. The CDR3 loop spans 15 amino acids. The CDR3 here is CASSVYFGGNQPQHF. In DNA, the CDR3 is TGTGCCAGCAGCGTCTATTTTGGCGGCAATCAGCCCCAGCATTTT.

The CDR3 loop reads CASSLARGGHQPQHF. CDR3 coding DNA: TGTGCCAGCAGCTTAGCGCGGGGAGGGCATCAGCCCCAGCATTTT. The V and J genes are TRBV7-2 and TRBJ1-5; no clear D. Germline CDR1 reads SGHTA; CDR2 reads FQGNSA. V lost 0 bases and J 5 bases, leaving 11 bases between the germline ends. The CDR3 runs to 15 residues.

This clone was counted between two and nine times. This sequence joins TRBV6-5 and TRBJ1-2; D not resolved. V lost 2 bases, J lost 4 bases, and 8 bases lay in between. The CDR3 length is 13 residues. From germline, CDR1 is MNHEY and CDR2 SVGAGI. CDR3 protein: CASSYGRIYGYTF. The DNA for the CDR3 is TGTGCCAGCAGTTACGGAAGGATCTATGGCTACACCTTC.

V gene TRBV5-6 combines with J gene TRBJ2-7, with D tentatively TRBD1 (5 bases). Trimming pared 0 bases from V and 4 bases from J, leaving 11 bases between. From germline, CDR1 is SGHDT and CDR2 YYEEEE. The CDR3 runs to 14 residues. CDR3 region: CASSLALQEYEQYF. For the CDR3, the DNA is TGTGCCAGCAGCTTGGCCTTACAGGAATACGAGCAGTACTTC.

There are many counts of this clone. This rearrangement joins TRBV28 to TRBJ1-5; tentative D call: TRBD1 (5 bases). The V gene lost 1 base and the J gene lost 4 bases, with 14 bases spanning the gap. Germline V gives CDR1 MDHEN, CDR2 SYDVKM. The CDR3 consists of 16 residues. This CDR3 is CASSLYLDSSNQPQHF. The CDR3 DNA reads as TGTGCCAGCAGTTTATACCTCGACAGTTCGAATCAGCCCCAGCATTTT.

This chain links TRBV7-9 with TRBJ1-2, with 8 positions matching TRBD1. The CDR3 extends over 16 amino acids. Losses at the gene ends were 3 bases for V and 3 bases for J; bases not matched to a gene: 9. Germline V lookup: CDR1 SEHNR, CDR2 FQNEAQ (reference sequence). CDR3 in amino acids: CASSLRGQGADYGYTF. In DNA, the CDR3 is TGTGCCAGCAGCTTGAGAGGGCAGGGGGCTGACTATGGCTACACCTTC.

The chain has TRBV5-5 and TRBJ1-5; tentative D call: TRBD1 (5 bases). The CDR3 has 16 amino acids. Trimming left V 4 bases short and J 3 bases short, with 17 bases between. Germline CDR1 is SGHKS and CDR2 is YYEKEE (reference sequence). Here the CDR3 reads CASSHYLQEINQPQHF. The CDR3 DNA reads as TGTGCCAGCAGCCACTATCTACAGGAGATCAATCAGCCCCAGCATTTT.

The table lists this clone with a count of one. V and J are TRBV4-1 and TRBJ2-1; D not certain. V lost 0 bases and J lost 1, with 7 bases in between. The CDR3 loop spans 15 amino acids. Germline values: CDR1 MGHRA, CDR2 YSYEKL. The CDR3 reads CASSQEGISYNEQFF. In DNA form, the CDR3 reads TGCGCCAGCAGCCAAGAAGGGATATCCTACAATGAGCAGTTCTTC.

This clone occurred a few times. The chain links TRBV6-5 to TRBJ1-1; 7 nucleotides line up with TRBD1. In germline, CDR1 is MNHEY, CDR2 SVGAGI. The CDR3 is 14 residues long. Germline trimming cut 6 bases from V and 1 base from J; bases unmatched to any gene: 5. The CDR3: CASSYTGANTEAFF. CDR3 nucleotides: TGTGCCAGCAGCTACACAGGGGCGAACACTGAAGCTTTCTTT.

The chain is built from TRBV7-6 and TRBJ2-2; 12 nucleotides match TRBD1. Germline V gene lookup returns CDR1 SGHVS and CDR2 FNYEAQ. V lost 6 bases, J lost 6 bases, and 11 bases stayed unmatched. CDR3 length: 17 amino acids. The CDR3 sequence: CASSSYRDRGRAGELFF. The CDR3 nucleotides read TGTGCCAGCAGTTCCTACCGGGACAGGGGGCGCGCCGGGGAGCTGTTTTTT.